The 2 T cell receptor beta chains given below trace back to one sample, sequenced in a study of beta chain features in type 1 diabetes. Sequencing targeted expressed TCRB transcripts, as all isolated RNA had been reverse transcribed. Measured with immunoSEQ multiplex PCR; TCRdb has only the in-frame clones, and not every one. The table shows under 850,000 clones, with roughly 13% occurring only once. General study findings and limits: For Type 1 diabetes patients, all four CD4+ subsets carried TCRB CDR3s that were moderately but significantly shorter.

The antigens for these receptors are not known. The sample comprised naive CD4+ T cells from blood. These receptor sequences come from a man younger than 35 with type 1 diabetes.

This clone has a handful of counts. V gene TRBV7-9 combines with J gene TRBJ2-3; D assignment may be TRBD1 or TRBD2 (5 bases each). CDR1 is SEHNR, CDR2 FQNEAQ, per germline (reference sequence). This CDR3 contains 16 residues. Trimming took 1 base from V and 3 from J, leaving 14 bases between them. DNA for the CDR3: TGTGCCAGCAGCTTAGTATTGTGGGGGAAAACAGATACGCAGTATTTT. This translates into CASSLVLWGKTDTQYF.

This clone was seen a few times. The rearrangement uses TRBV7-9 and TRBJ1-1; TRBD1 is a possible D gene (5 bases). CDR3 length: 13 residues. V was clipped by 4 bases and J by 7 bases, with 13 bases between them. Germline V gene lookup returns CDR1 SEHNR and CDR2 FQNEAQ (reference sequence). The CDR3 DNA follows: TGTGCCAGCAGCTCAGCAGGCAGGGATGAAGCTTTCTTT. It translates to CASSSAGRDEAFF.